The clone carrying this T cell receptor beta chain was recorded many times. The antigen remains unidentified. Time point specified: newly diagnosed GD, antithyroid drugs for less than 3 months. Preparation of the TCR library used RNA extracted from PBMCs. V was trimmed by 6 bases and J by 3 bases, leaving 12 bases between them. CDR3 length equals 14 residues. CDR1 is LGHDT, CDR2 YNNKEL, per germline (reference sequence). This sample is part of a study of regulatory T cells in long-lasting Graves disease. Notes on the study in general: Persistent disease showed a preference for TRBV28, TRBJ1-2 and TRBJ2-5.

HTBI primers from iRepertoire and Arm-PCR of CDR3 regions yielded the TCR beta libraries. MiXCR, run by TCRdb on the multiplex PCR reads, gives a single entry per CDR3 protein. Of 400,000 to 650,000 distinct CDR3 sequences in the sample, 15% to 20% were seen once. The sample was also linked to a second study, of T cells in Graves' hyperthyroidism and ophthalmopathy.

Sequenced here: peripheral blood mononuclear cells (PBMCs), sampled at new diagnosis, from a patient treated with antithyroid drugs. This TCR derives from a woman aged 35 to 59 with Graves disease. The gene calls are TRBV3-1 and TRBJ1-5; D remains ambiguous. The DNA of the CDR3 is TGTGCCAGCAGTCCGGACGGACCCAATCAGCCCCAGCATTTT. Residues: CASSPDGPNQPQHF.